One and the same sample provided the 25 T cell receptor beta chains below, sequenced in a study of control samples from healthy donors and cancer patients. Data came from immunoSEQ multiplex PCR; TCRdb stores just in-frame clones and leaves some out. The sample lists approximately 87,000 clones; 85% to 90% were seen once. The source material was blood. The source of these receptors is a woman in her 50s in good health.

CDR3 in amino acids: CASSLLETQYF. In DNA form, the CDR3 reads TGTGCCAGCAGTTTGTTGGAGACCCAGTACTTC. The genes are TRBV28 and TRBJ2-5; D remains ambiguous. Deletions cut 3 bases from V and 5 bases from J, with 4 bases between. The germline CDR1 and CDR2 sequences are MDHEN and SYDVKM. This CDR3 contains 11 residues. Together with reference TRBV28 and TRBJ2-5, the CDR3 gives the full variable domain: DVKVTQSSRYLVKRTGEKVFLECVQDMDHENMFWYRQDPGLGLRLIYFSYDVKMKEKGDIPEGYSVSREKKERFSLILESASTNQTSMYLCASSLLETQYFGPGTRLLVL.

This chain uses TRBV6-5 with TRBJ1-3; no reliable D call. Trimming cost V 7 bases and J 0 bases, with 13 bases left between them. The CDR3 loop spans 15 amino acids. The germline CDR1 and CDR2 sequences are MNHEY and SVGAGI. CDR3 nucleotides: TGTGCCAGCATAAGGTTACTAGGCTCTGGAAACACCATATATTTT. It encodes CASIRLLGSGNTIYF.

This chain uses TRBV5-4 with TRBJ2-1; 8 positions agree with TRBD2. Trimming at V came to 3 bases and at J to 1 base, leaving 18 bases not matched to a gene. CDR1 is SGHNT, CDR2 YYREEE, per germline (reference sequence). CDR3 length: 20 amino acids. CDR3 in DNA: TGTGCCAGCAGCTCCGCGCCGGGACTAGAGAGGGTAAGGTCCTACAATGAGCAGTTCTTC. Protein sequence: CASSSAPGLERVRSYNEQFF.

The V gene is TRBV6-6, the J gene TRBJ2-7; D possibly uses TRBD1 or TRBD2 (7 bases each). The CDR3 runs 16 residues. Germline CDR1 reads MNHNY; CDR2 reads SVGAGI (reference sequence). Trimming cost V 4 bases and J 2 bases, with 18 bases left between them. CDR3 protein: CASSSNGGDRPYEQYF. The CDR3 nucleotides read TGTGCCAGCAGTTCCAATGGGGGGGACAGACCCTACGAGCAGTACTTC.

Concerning this clone: Sequence at one end of the junction differs from germline and may be a read error. V gene TRBV6-6 combines with J gene TRBJ2-7; no reliable D call. Per the germline V gene, CDR1 is MNHNY and CDR2 is SVGAGI (reference sequence). This CDR3 has 11 residues. The CDR3 loop is CASATAYEQYF. For the CDR3, the DNA is TGTGCCAGCGCTACTGCCTACGAGCAATACTTC.

The V gene is TRBV27, the J gene TRBJ1-1; maybe TRBD1 (5 bases). The germline V gene has CDR1 MNHEY and CDR2 SMNVEV (reference sequence). The CDR3 sequence is 15 residues long. V was pared by 2 bases and J by 1 base, with 11 bases between. DNA for the CDR3: TGTGCCAGCAGTTTACTCCGCCAGGGGAACACTGAAGCTTTCTTT. It translates to CASSLLRQGNTEAFF.

This clone was detected once. The identical CDR3 is also encoded by other nucleotide sequences in the sample. The J gene is TRBJ1-3, the V gene TRBV5-1, with D possibly TRBD1 on 6 matching bases. The ends were cut back, 7 bases at V and 0 bases at J, with 14 bases in the middle. Germline CDR1 is SGHRS and CDR2 is YFSETQ. The CDR3 sequence is 15 residues long. The CDR3 DNA follows: TGCGCCAGCCGGGTGGGGGACAACTCTGGAAACACCATATATTTT. Translated: CASRVGDNSGNTIYF.

The CDR3: CSVAEGAYGYTF. CDR3 sequence (DNA): TGCAGCGTTGCCGAGGGAGCTTATGGCTACACCTTC. V gene TRBV29-1 combines with J gene TRBJ1-2, with D unresolved. The V gene's germline CDR1 is SQVTM and CDR2 ANQGSEA. V gave up 4 bases and J gave up 5 bases, with 11 bases separating them. CDR3 length equals 12 residues.

The chain links TRBV11-2 to TRBJ2-1; 7 bases align to TRBD2. The junction had 5 bases not matched to a gene; V was cut back by 1 base and J by 5 bases. Germline values: CDR1 SGHAT, CDR2 FQNNGV. There are 15 residues in the CDR3. CDR3 coding DNA: TGTGCCAGCAGCTTAGGGGGGACTACCAACAATGAGCAGTTCTTC. Translated, it gives CASSLGGTTNNEQFF.

The chain recombines TRBV5-8 with TRBJ2-5; 11 nucleotides align to TRBD1. The CDR3 sequence is 16 residues long. CDR1 and CDR2 from the germline V gene are SGHTS and YDEGEE. The V and J ends lost 3 bases and 1 base, in that order; junction bases with no gene match: 5. The CDR3 coding sequence is TGTGCCAGCAGCTCCTGGGACAGGGGGGTCCAAGAGACCCAGTACTTC. Translated, it gives CASSSWDRGVQETQYF.

The V gene is TRBV5-1, the J gene TRBJ1-1, with 9 bases identical to TRBD1. Germline V gives CDR1 SGHRS, CDR2 YFSETQ. The CDR3 consists of 16 residues. Germline trimming cut 5 bases from V and 0 bases from J; bases unmatched to any gene: 8. CDR3 sequence (DNA): TGCGCCAGCAGACCAACAGGGGGCACAATGAACACTGAAGCTTTCTTT. It specifies CASRPTGGTMNTEAFF.

J is TRBJ1-6 and V is TRBV11-3; D may be TRBD1 (6 bases). CDR1 and CDR2 from the germline V gene are SGHNT and YENEEA. CDR3 length: 13 residues. The V and J ends lost 5 bases and 7 bases respectively, with 9 bases between them. The CDR3 protein is CASSQGGNSPLHF. CDR3 DNA sequence: TGTGCCAGCAGCCAAGGGGGGAATTCACCCCTCCACTTT.

The rearrangement uses TRBV19 and TRBJ1-1; TRBD1 matches at 10 bases. The germline CDR1 and CDR2 sequences are LNHDA and SQIVND (reference sequence). Losses at the gene ends were 4 bases for V and 3 bases for J; bases not matched to a gene: 14. CDR3 size: 18 residues. The CDR3 nucleotides are TGTGCCAGTAGTACTTCCCCAAGGGACAGGGGTAGGTACACTGAAGCTTTCTTT. It specifies CASSTSPRDRGRYTEAFF.

V gene TRBV5-1 combines with J gene TRBJ2-5; 7 bases map to TRBD2. The CDR3 spans 16 residues. With V trimmed by 0 bases and J by 0 bases, 5 bases remained unmatched. Germline V gene sequence: CDR1 SGHRS, CDR2 YFSETQ. The CDR3 region is CASSLDSGVYQETQYF. The CDR3 DNA reads as TGCGCCAGCAGCTTGGACAGCGGGGTGTACCAAGAGACCCAGTACTTC.

The chain couples TRBV6-5 to TRBJ2-3; TRBD1 might be the D (5 bases). Trimming stripped 6 bases from V and 5 bases from J, with 18 bases between. Germline V lookup: CDR1 MNHEY, CDR2 SVGAGI. The CDR3 length is 15 residues. The CDR3 nucleotides are TGTGCCAGCAGGGCGATAGGGGCGCTCGGAGATACGCAGTATTTT. Translation gives CASRAIGALGDTQYF.

The chain joins TRBV4-3 to TRBJ2-5; 11 bases are a match to TRBD2. Germline CDR1 and CDR2: LGHNA and YSLEER. V shed 1 base and J 5 bases; nucleotides not matched to a gene: 12. There are 18 residues in the CDR3. The CDR3 protein is CASSQGGLAGSLGETQYF. In DNA form, the CDR3 reads TGCGCCAGCAGCCAAGGAGGACTAGCGGGTTCCCTGGGTGAGACCCAGTACTTC.

The chain joins TRBV19 to TRBJ2-2; 11 bases align to TRBD2. This CDR3 spans 18 amino acids. The ends lost 7 bases at V and 3 bases at J; junction bases unmatched: 13. The germline CDR1 and CDR2 sequences are LNHDA and SQIVND (reference sequence). CDR3 in amino acids: CASNRPGLAVVDTGELFF. The CDR3 DNA is TGTGCCAGTAACCGACCGGGACTAGCGGTGGTGGACACCGGGGAGCTGTTTTTT.

In its sample, this clone was seen a few times. The genes are TRBV5-1 and TRBJ1-2; unclear D gene. The CDR3 has 13 amino acids. Between the trimmed V and J ends, which lost 7 bases and 2 bases, there was a span of 12 bases. In germline, CDR1 is SGHRS, CDR2 YFSETQ. The CDR3 loop is CASRQDPNYGYTF. DNA of the CDR3: TGCGCCAGCCGCCAAGACCCAAACTATGGCTACACCTTC.

The CDR3 DNA reads as TGTGCCAGCAAACCGGGACACCTCCGTGGAAGTGGCTACACCTTC. Protein sequence: CASKPGHLRGSGYTF. The genes are TRBV3-1 (or the pseudogene TRBV3-2) and TRBJ1-2; a possible D gene is TRBD1 (6 bases). The germline V gene has CDR1 LGHDT and CDR2 YNNKEL (reference sequence). The CDR3 covers 15 residues. With 7 bases removed from V and 7 bases from J, the gap between germline ends came to 22 bases.

The DNA for the CDR3 is TGTGCCACCCGCCGTCAGTCCTTAGCGGGAGGGAACACCGGGGAGCTGTTTTTT. This codes for CATRRQSLAGGNTGELFF. V usage is TRBV28 and J usage is TRBJ2-2, with 10 bases fitting TRBD2. Losses at the gene ends were 10 bases for V and 1 base for J; bases not matched to a gene: 15. The length of the CDR3 is 18 residues. The germline V gene encodes CDR1 MDHEN and CDR2 SYDVKM.

The gene calls are TRBV29-1 and TRBJ1-1, with D possibly TRBD1 on 5 matching bases. Per germline, CDR1 SQVTM and CDR2 ANQGSEA. The CDR3 consists of 13 residues. V lost 4 bases and J 0 bases, leaving 9 bases between the germline ends. Here the CDR3 reads CSVGRQMNTEAFF. The CDR3 nucleotides are TGCAGCGTTGGGCGACAGATGAACACTGAAGCTTTCTTT.

The rearrangement links TRBV24-1 to TRBJ2-3; a weak D match, TRBD2 (6 bases). Germline CDR1 is KGHDR and CDR2 is SFDVKD. Trimming left V 7 bases short and J 0 bases short, with 10 bases between. The CDR3 covers 14 residues. CDR3 DNA sequence: TGTGCCACCAGCCCAGGGACTAGCACAGATACGCAGTATTTT. This translates into CATSPGTSTDTQYF.

This clone is a singleton in its sample. A read error may produce the germline difference seen at one junction end. CDR3 amino acids: CASGLSAGQGNRAF. The CDR3 coding sequence is TGTGCTAGTGGTTTGTCCGCCGGACAGGGCAATAGAGCCTTC. The gene calls are TRBV12-5 and TRBJ1-2, with 8 bases identical to TRBD1. CDR1 LGHNT and CDR2 FRNRAP come from the germline V gene. This CDR3 spans 14 amino acids.

This rearrangement joins TRBV4-2 to TRBJ2-1; TRBD1 matches 7 bases. V lost 3 bases and J lost 1; bases outside the gene matches: 6. CDR1 is LGHNA and CDR2 is YNFKEQ in the germline V gene. The CDR3 is 16 residues long. The DNA of the CDR3 is TGTGCCAGCAGCCATGTACAGGGGCGGTCCTACAATGAGCAGTTCTTC. Encoded protein: CASSHVQGRSYNEQFF.

The V and J genes are TRBV28 and TRBJ1-5, with 8 positions matching TRBD1. The CDR3 is 16 amino acids. Germline values: CDR1 MDHEN, CDR2 SYDVKM. Trimming cost V 3 bases and J 0 bases; bases outside gene matches: 4. Written as DNA, the CDR3 is TGTGCCAGCAGTTTGGCAGGGGGCGATAGCAATCAGCCCCAGCATTTT. Its protein product is CASSLAGGDSNQPQHF.